This TCR beta chain was sequenced during a study of T cells in Graves' hyperthyroidism and ophthalmopathy. General study findings and limits: In simple terms, a model built on 13 V-J features told ophthalmopathy apart from stable hyperthyroidism. Blood shared most expanded thyroid clonotypes above 0.001.

The study based diagnoses on clinical symptoms, serum thyroxine and TRAb, thyroid ultrasound and orbital computed tomography. Fresh 10 ml peripheral blood yielded PBMCs. This clonotype was seen only a few times. What it binds is unknown. TCR beta CDR3 regions were amplified from RNA transcripts. An initial round of RT-PCR targeting the TCR CDR3 relied on the HTBI primer set. Each CDR3 protein is one row after TCRdb ran MiXCR on the multiplex PCR reads. The sample yields around 690,000 distinct CDR3 sequences, roughly 17% seen once. Specimen: blood. This receptor was taken from a man aged 50 to 59 with Graves' hyperthyroidism.

DNA of the CDR3: TGTGCCAGCAGTTACTCGGCCGGGGTTGGAGAGACCCAGTACTTC. Amino acid sequence: CASSYSAGVGETQYF. The V call is TRBV6-5, the J call TRBJ2-5; possibly TRBD2 for D (5 bases). CDR3 length: 15 residues. Trimming removed 0 bases from V and 4 bases from J, with 12 bases in between. CDR1 is MNHEY and CDR2 is SVGAGI in the germline V gene.